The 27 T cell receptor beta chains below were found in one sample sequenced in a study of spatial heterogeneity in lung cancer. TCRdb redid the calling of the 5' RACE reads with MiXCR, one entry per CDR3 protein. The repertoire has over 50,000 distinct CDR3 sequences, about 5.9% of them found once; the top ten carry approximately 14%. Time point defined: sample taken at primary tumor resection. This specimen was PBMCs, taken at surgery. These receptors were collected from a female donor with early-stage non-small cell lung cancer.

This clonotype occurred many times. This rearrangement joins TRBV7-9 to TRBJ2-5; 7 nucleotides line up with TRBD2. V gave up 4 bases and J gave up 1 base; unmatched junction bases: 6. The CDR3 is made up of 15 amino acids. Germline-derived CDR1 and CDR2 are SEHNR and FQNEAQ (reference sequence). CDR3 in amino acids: CASSSTSSGQETQYF. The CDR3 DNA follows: TGTGCCAGCAGCTCTACGTCTAGCGGCCAAGAGACCCAGTACTTC.

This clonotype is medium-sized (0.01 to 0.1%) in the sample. The CDR3 DNA reads as TGTGCCAGCAGTTCCTCTAATGAAGCTTTCTTT. Its protein product is CASSSSNEAFF. This chain connects TRBV28 to TRBJ1-1; the D is unclear. Per germline, CDR1 MDHEN and CDR2 SYDVKM. The length of the CDR3 is 11 residues. The V end was cut by 4 bases, the J end by 7 bases, with 7 bases between.

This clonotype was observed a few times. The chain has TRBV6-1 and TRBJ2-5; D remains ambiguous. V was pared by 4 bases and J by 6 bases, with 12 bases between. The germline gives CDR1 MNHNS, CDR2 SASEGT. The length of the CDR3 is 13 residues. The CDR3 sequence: CASSVGYEKTQYF. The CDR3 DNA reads TGTGCCAGCAGTGTGGGGTATGAGAAGACCCAGTACTTC.

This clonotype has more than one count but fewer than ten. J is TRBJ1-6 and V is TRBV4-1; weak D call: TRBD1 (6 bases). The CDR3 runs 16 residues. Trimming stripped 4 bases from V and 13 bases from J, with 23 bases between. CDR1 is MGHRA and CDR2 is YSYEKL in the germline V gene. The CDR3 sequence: CASSPTQRTDLTPLHF. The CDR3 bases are TGCGCCAGCAGCCCCACGCAACGGACAGATCTCACGCCCCTCCACTTT.

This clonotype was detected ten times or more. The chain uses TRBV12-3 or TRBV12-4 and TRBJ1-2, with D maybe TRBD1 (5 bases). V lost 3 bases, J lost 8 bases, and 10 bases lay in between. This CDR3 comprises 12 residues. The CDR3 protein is CASSFGGEGYTF. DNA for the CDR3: TGTGCCAGCAGTTTCGGAGGGGAAGGCTACACCTTC.

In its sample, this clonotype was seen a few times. In DNA form, the CDR3 reads TGTGCCAGCAGGTACACCAACAATGAAAAACTGTTTTTT. Protein sequence: CASRYTNNEKLFF. The rearrangement joins TRBV6-1 to TRBJ1-4; D is undetermined. This CDR3 contains 13 residues. The ends were cut back, 6 bases at V and 5 bases at J, with 10 bases in the middle. Germline loops: CDR1 MNHNS, CDR2 SASEGT.

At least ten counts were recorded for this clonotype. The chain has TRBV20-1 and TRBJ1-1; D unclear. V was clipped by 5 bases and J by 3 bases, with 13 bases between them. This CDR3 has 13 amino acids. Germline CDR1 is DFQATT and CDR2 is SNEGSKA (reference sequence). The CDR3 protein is CSAPRQLHTEAFF. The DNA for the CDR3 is TGCAGTGCTCCCCGTCAGCTCCACACTGAAGCTTTCTTT.

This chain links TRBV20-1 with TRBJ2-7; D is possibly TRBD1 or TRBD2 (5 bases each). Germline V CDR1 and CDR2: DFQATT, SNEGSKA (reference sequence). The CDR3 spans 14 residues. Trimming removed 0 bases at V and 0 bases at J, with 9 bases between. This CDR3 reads CSARDWDDSYEQYF. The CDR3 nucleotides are TGCAGTGCTAGAGATTGGGACGACTCCTACGAGCAGTACTTC.

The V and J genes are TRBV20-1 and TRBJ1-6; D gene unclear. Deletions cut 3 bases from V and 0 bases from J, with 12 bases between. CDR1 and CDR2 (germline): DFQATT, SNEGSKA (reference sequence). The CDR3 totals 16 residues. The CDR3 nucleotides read TGCAGTGCTAGTAGCCAACCGAGCTCCTATAATTCACCCCTCCACTTT. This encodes CSASSQPSSYNSPLHF.

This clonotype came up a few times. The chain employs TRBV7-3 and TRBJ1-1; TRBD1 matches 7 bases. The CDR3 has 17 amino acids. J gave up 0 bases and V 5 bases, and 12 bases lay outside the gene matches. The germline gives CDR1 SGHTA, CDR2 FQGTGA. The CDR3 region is CASSPQPTGQLNTEAFF. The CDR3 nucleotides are TGTGCCAGCAGCCCCCAACCCACGGGACAGCTGAACACTGAAGCTTTCTTT.

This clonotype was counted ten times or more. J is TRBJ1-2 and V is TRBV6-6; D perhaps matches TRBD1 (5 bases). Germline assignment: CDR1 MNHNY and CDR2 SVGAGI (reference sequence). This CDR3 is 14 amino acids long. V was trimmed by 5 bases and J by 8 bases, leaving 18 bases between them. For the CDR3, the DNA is TGTGCCAGCAGTCACCTGACAGTATTGGAAGGCTACACCTTC. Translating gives CASSHLTVLEGYTF.

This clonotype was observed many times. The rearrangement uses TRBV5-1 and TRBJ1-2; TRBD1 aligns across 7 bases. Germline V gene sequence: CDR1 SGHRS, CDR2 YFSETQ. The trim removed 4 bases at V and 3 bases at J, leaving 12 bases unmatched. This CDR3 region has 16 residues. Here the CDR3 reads CASSPVGTASHYGYTF. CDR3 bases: TGCGCCAGCAGCCCCGTCGGGACAGCATCTCACTATGGCTACACCTTC.

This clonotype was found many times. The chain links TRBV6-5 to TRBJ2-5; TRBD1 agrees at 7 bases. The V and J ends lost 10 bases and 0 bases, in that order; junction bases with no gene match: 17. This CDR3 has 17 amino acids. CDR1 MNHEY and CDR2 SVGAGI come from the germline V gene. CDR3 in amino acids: CATSTLFPGQNQETQYF. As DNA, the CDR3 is TGTGCCACCTCGACACTTTTTCCGGGACAGAACCAAGAGACCCAGTACTTC.

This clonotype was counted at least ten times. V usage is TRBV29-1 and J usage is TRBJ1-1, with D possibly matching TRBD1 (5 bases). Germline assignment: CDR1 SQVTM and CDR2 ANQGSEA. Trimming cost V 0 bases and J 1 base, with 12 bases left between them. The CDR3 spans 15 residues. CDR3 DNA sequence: TGCAGCGTTGAAGATCCAGGGCGGGGGAACACTGAAGCTTTCTTT. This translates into CSVEDPGRGNTEAFF.

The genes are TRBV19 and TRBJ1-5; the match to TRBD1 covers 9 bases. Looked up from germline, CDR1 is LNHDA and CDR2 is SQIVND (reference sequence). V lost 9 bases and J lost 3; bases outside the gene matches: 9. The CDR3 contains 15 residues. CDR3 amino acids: CARSGTGNPNQPQHF. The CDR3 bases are TGTGCCAGGAGCGGGACAGGGAATCCCAATCAGCCCCAGCATTTT.

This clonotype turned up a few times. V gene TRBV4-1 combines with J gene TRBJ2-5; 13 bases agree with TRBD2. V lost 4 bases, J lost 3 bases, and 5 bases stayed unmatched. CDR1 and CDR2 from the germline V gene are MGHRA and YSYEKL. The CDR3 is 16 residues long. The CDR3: CASSRGTSGEKETQYF. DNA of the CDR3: TGCGCCAGCAGCCGAGGGACTAGCGGGGAAAAAGAGACCCAGTACTTC.

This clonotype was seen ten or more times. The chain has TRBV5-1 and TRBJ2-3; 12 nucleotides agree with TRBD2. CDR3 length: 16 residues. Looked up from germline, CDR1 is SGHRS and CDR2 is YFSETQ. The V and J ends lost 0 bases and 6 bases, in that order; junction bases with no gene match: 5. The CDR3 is CASSLGLAGVSDTQYF. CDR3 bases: TGCGCCAGCAGCTTGGGACTAGCGGGAGTCAGCGATACGCAGTATTTT.

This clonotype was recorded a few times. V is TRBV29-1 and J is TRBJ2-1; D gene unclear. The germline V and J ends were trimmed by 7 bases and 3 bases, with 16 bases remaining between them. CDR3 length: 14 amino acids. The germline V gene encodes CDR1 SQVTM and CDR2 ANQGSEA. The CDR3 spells CSAETLIGYNEQFF. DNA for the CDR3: TGCAGCGCCGAGACCCTAATAGGCTACAATGAGCAGTTCTTC.

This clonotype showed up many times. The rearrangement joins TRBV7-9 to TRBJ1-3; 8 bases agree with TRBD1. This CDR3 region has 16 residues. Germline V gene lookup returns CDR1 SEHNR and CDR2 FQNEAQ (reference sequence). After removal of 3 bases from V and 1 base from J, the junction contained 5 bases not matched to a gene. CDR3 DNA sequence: TGTGCCAGCAGCTTTCAGGGGGCTGTATCTGGAAACACCATATATTTT. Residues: CASSFQGAVSGNTIYF.

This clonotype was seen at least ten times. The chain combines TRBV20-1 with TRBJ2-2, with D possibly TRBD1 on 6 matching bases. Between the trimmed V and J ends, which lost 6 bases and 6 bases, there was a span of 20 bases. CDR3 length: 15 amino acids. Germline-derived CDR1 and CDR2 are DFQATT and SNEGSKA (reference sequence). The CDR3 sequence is CSAPPAGARSGELFF. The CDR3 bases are TGCAGTGCACCCCCGGCAGGGGCCAGATCCGGGGAGCTGTTTTTT.

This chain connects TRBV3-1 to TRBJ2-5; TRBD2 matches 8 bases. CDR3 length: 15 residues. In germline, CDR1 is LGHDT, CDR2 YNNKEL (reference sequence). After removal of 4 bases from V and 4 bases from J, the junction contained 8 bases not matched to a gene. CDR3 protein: CASSLRRGGLETQYF. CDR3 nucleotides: TGTGCCAGCAGCCTCCGACGGGGGGGCTTAGAGACCCAGTACTTC.

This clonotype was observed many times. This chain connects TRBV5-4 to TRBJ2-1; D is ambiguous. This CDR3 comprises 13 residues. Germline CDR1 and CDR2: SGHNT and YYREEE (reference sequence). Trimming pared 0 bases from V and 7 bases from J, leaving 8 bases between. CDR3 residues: CASSLAGLNEQFF. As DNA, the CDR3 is TGTGCCAGCAGCTTGGCGGGCCTAAATGAGCAGTTCTTC.

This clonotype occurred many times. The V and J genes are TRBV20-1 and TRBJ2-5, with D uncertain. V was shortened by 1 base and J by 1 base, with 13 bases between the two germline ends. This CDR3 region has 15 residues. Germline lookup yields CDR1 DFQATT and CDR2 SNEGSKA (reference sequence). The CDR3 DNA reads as TGCAGTGCTAGAGCCCCAGATAGGGTCCAAGAGACCCAGTACTTC. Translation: CSARAPDRVQETQYF.

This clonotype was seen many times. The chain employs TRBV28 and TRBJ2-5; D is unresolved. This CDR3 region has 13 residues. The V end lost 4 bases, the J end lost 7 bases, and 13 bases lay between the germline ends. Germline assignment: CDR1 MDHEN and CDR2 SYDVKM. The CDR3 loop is CASSSSAKGTQYF. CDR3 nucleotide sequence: TGTGCCAGCAGTTCCTCGGCCAAGGGGACCCAGTACTTC.

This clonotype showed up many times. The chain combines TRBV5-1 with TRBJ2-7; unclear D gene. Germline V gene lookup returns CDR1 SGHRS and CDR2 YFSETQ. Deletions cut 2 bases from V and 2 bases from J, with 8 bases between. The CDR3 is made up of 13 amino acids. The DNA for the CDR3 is TGCGCCAGCAGCTTAAACGGACCCTACGAGCAGTACTTC. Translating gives CASSLNGPYEQYF.

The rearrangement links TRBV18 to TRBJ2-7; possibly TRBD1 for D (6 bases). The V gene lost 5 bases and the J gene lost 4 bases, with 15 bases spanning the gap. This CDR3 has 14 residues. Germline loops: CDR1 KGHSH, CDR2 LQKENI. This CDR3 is CASSGQLGDYEQYF. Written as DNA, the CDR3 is TGTGCCAGCTCAGGACAGCTTGGCGATTACGAGCAGTACTTC.

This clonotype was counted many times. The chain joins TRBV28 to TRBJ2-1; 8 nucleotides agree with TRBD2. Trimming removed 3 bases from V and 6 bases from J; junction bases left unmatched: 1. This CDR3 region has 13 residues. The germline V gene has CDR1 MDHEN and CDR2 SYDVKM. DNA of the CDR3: TGTGCCAGCAGTTTGGCGGGAGGCAATGAGCAGTTCTTC. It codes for CASSLAGGNEQFF.